This T cell receptor beta chain originates from a study of shared clonotypes between healthy human individuals. This CDR3 spans 16 amino acids. Germline trimming cut 1 base from V and 0 bases from J; bases unmatched to any gene: 2. Germline CDR1 reads MDHEN; CDR2 reads SYDVKM. This clone appeared a single time. Some clones are missing from TCRdb's copy, which holds only in-frame ones; the method was immunoSEQ multiplex PCR. Among around 500,000 clones, about 76% were seen once, and the ten largest hold around 14%. This chain joins TRBV28 and TRBJ1-5; 8 bases fit TRBD1. Sequences were obtained from PBMCs. This clonotype was obtained from a woman in her thirties or forties in good health. Some clones in this sample may be carry-over from other donors' samples. The CDR3 region is CASSLSGTGSNQPQHF. CDR3 nucleotides: TGTGCCAGCAGTTTATCCGGGACAGGTAGCAATCAGCCCCAGCATTTT.